The clone carrying this T cell receptor (beta chain) occurred many times. Its target is not known. Germline CDR1 MGHDK, CDR2 SYGVNS. The CDR3 consists of 11 residues. Trimming stripped 9 bases from V and 3 bases from J, with 8 bases between. This specimen belongs to a study of CD8 T cells in ankylosing spondylitis. General study findings and limits: In the blood and synovial fluid of reactive arthritis, some motif variants had been previously reported. Fewer than ten highly homologous variants made up a TCR beta motif, and this motif appeared characteristic of ankylosing spondylitis blood.

TCRdb analysed the 5' RACE reads with MiXCR anew, one entry per CDR3 protein. Of about 700,000 distinct CDR3 sequences detected, around 20% appear once; the ten largest clones hold 15% to 20%. The sequencing input was blood, either unsorted or a sorted T cell fraction (not recorded which). V and J are TRBV25-1 and TRBJ2-5, with D tentatively TRBD1 or TRBD2 (5 bases each). The receptor was derived from a male donor with ankylosing spondylitis. The CDR3 DNA sequence: TGTGCCAGTGGGGGAGAAGAGACCCAGTACTTC. It translates to CASGGEETQYF. Based on the CDR3 plus reference TRBV25-1 and TRBJ2-5, the full variable domain is EADIYQTPRYLVIGTGKKITLECSQTMGHDKMYWYQQDPGMELHLIHYSYGVNSTEKGDLSSESTVSRIRTEHFPLTLESARPSHTSQYLCASGGEETQYFGPGTRLLVL.